What follows describes a single T cell receptor (beta chain). The antigen remains undetermined. The junction had 5 bases not matched to a gene; V was cut back by 4 bases and J by 5 bases. The V gene's germline CDR1 is SEHNR and CDR2 FQNEAQ (reference sequence). The length of the CDR3 is 14 residues. PCR amplification relied on 60 Vbeta primers (plus 13 Jbeta primers). Assay used: immunoSEQ multiplex PCR; TCRdb lists only in-frame clones, some missing. The data hold roughly 260,000 clones, with approximately 85% observed a single time. These data come from a study of cytomegalovirus exposure and HLA in healthy donors. Study findings and constraints: TCR beta chains numbering under 200 were designated cytomegalovirus-associated.

The source material was PBMCs. This sequence was found in a woman in her 40s in good health and CMV-seropositive. The chain couples TRBV7-9 to TRBJ2-7; 10 bases are shared with TRBD2. For the CDR3, the DNA is TGTGCCAGCAGCTCTAGCGGGAGTGCCCACGAGCAGTACTTC. Translated: CASSSSGSAHEQYF.